Listed below are T cell receptor beta chains from one sample, sequenced in a study of T cells after yellow fever vaccination. TCRdb analysed the 5' RACE reads with MiXCR anew, one entry per CDR3 protein. Among 500,000 to 650,000 distinct CDR3 sequences listed, less than 15% were seen once. Sequencing used PBMCs, obtained on the day of the yellow fever booster vaccination. Source of these receptors: a man younger than 45 who received the YFV17D yellow fever vaccine. Both conserved end residues are part of each CDR3. Each record gives: J gene, V gene, clone size, D gene, CDR3 DNA, CDR3 protein. D genes are given only for firm matches. Clone size, where shown, is once, few, many, or a class for clones that have expanded.

TRBJ1-1 TRBV7-9 NA TRBD1 TGTGCCGGACAGGACACTGAAGCTTTCTTT CAGQDTEAFF
TRBJ2-3 TRBV12-3/TRBV12-4 NA TRBD2 TGTGCCAGCAGTGGGAGACTAGCGGGGCCGCGCACAGATACGCAGTATTTT CASSGRLAGPRTDTQYF
TRBJ2-3 TRBV5-4 NA NA TGTGCCAGCAGCAGGGACGGTGGCGGGTCAAATACGCAGTATTTT CASSRDGGGSNTQYF
TRBJ1-5 TRBV6-2/TRBV6-3 few NA TGTGCCAGCAGGGCGGGACACAACAATCAGCCCCAGCATTTT CASRAGHNNQPQHF
TRBJ2-2 TRBV14 NA NA TGTGCCAGCAGCCAAGATGTTTGGGGGGCGAACACCGGGGAGCTGTTTTTT CASSQDVWGANTGELFF
TRBJ2-2 TRBV20-1 NA NA TGCAGTGCTAGAGATCCGGCAGGGGCGTGGAGGGAGCTGTTTTTT CSARDPAGAWRELFF
TRBJ2-7 TRBV24-1 few NA TGTGCCACCAGTGATTCGAACAGGGTTTCCAACGAGCAGTACTTC CATSDSNRVSNEQYF
TRBJ1-3 TRBV20-1 few TRBD1 TGCAGTGCTTCCTCTGAAGGGGGCCTGGGAAACACCATATATTTT CSASSEGGLGNTIYF
TRBJ1-2 TRBV6-2/TRBV6-3 few NA TGTGCCAGCAGTCCGTCCCAGTCCAGGGACGGCCATAACTATGGCTACACCTTC CASSPSQSRDGHNYGYTF
TRBJ1-4 TRBV5-1 few NA TGCGCCAGCAGCTTGCAACAGGATAATGAAAAACTGTTTTTT CASSLQQDNEKLFF
TRBJ2-3 TRBV20-1 NA NA TGCAGTGCTCCAGGGGATACGCAGTATTTT CSAPGDTQYF
TRBJ1-4 TRBV19 NA NA TGTGCCAGTAGTTTCCGACACGAAGATGAAAAACTGTTTTTT CASSFRHEDEKLFF
TRBJ2-7 TRBV27 few NA TGTGCCAGCAGCCCCCTCCCGTCCGAGCAGTACTTC CASSPLPSEQYF
TRBJ1-1 TRBV12-3/TRBV12-4 NA NA TGTGCCAGCAGTTACAGCTTACCTGAAGCTTTCTTT CASSYSLPEAFF
TRBJ1-1 TRBV9 NA NA TGTGCCAGCAGCGAAGGGGGTAGTCCTGAAGCTTTCTTT CASSEGGSPEAFF
TRBJ2-3 TRBV4-3 few NA TGCGCCAGCAGCCCCTCAGCTACCGGCACAGATACGCAGTATTTT CASSPSATGTDTQYF
TRBJ2-3 TRBV30 few NA TGTGCCTGGAAGGTTCCAGGGGTTCCTAGCACAGATACGCAGTATTTT CAWKVPGVPSTDTQYF
TRBJ2-4 TRBV6-2/TRBV6-3 NA NA TGTGCCAGCAGTTACTCGGATGAGAGGTGGGCCAAAAACATTCAGTACTTC CASSYSDERWAKNIQYF
TRBJ2-7 TRBV5-1 few NA TGCGCCAGCAGCCCGGTGAAGGGGAGGTACGAGCAGTACTTC CASSPVKGRYEQYF
TRBJ2-2 TRBV7-2 NA TRBD2 TGTGCCAGCAGCTTAGTGGCGGGAGGAGTATCGGCCGGGGAGCTGTTTTTT CASSLVAGGVSAGELFF
TRBJ2-5 TRBV2 NA NA TGTGCCAGCAGTGACAGCGGAAAAGAGACCCAGTACTTC CASSDSGKETQYF